This TCR beta chain originates from a study of cytomegalovirus exposure and HLA in healthy donors. Across the study: From donors who were HLA-typed, an early data release held 80 million to 85 million unique TCRs.

Overall study results and limits: Later work found that TCR association rates differed between HLA loci; DRB1 had the most and HLA-C the fewest. When analyzed later, a missense DCLRE1C variant was found to be linked to TCR beta V- and J-gene trimming.

In regard to this clone: Its target is not known.

From germline, CDR1 is MDHEN and CDR2 SYDVKM. This CDR3 contains 16 residues. The V and J ends lost 7 bases and 9 bases respectively, with 28 bases between them. The PCR had 60 Vbeta and 13 Jbeta primers. TCRdb's copy holds only in-frame clones and misses some; the assay was immunoSEQ multiplex PCR. Seen here are about 140,000 clones, over 75% observed once, and the top ten hold less than 1.5%. The sequence was collected from a female donor in good health and CMV-seronegative. The chain links TRBV28 to TRBJ2-7; a weak D match, TRBD2 (6 bases). The sample taken for sequencing was PBMCs. The CDR3 here is CASKVQGLSYATRQYF. As DNA, the CDR3 is TGTGCCAGCAAAGTCCAGGGACTTAGCTACGCCACTAGGCAGTACTTC.